The 11 T cell receptor beta chains listed next were all sequenced from one sample in a study of blood T cells in healthy people across ages. Next came a second PCR, run for roughly 7 to 12 cycles, which used a sample-barcoded 5' primer along with a J-beta primer mix. Using its own MiXCR run on the 5' RACE reads, TCRdb lists one record per CDR3 protein. The table shows some 930,000 distinct CDR3 sequences, with 25% to 30% occurring only once. These sequences were also reported in another study, on T cells of mothers and their children.

Sequencing used blood. The receptors here all came from a woman between 40 and 55 years old in good health.

This clonotype occurred a few times. This chain joins TRBV28 and TRBJ1-3, with 7 positions matching TRBD1. Per germline, CDR1 MDHEN and CDR2 SYDVKM. The V segment lost 5 bases and the J segment 4 bases; nucleotides outside the gene matches: 8. The CDR3 sequence is 15 residues long. DNA for the CDR3: TGTGCCAGCAGTGCCAGTACAGGGGCGGGAAACACCATATATTTT. Translating it yields CASSASTGAGNTIYF. The full variable domain, with the rest looked up from reference TRBV28 and TRBJ1-3, is DVKVTQSSRYLVKRTGEKVFLECVQDMDHENMFWYRQDPGLGLRLIYFSYDVKMKEKGDIPEGYSVSREKKERFSLILESASTNQTSMYLCASSASTGAGNTIYFGEGSWLTVV.

On this clonotype: A much bigger clone sits one base away, suggesting this may be a read error. The V gene is TRBV5-4, the J gene TRBJ2-5; 9 nucleotides align to TRBD2. The J segment lost 9 bases and the V segment lost 5 bases, leaving 11 bases of the junction unmatched. CDR3 size: 14 residues. Germline V gene lookup returns CDR1 SGHNT and CDR2 YYREEE (reference sequence). Written as DNA, the CDR3 is TGTGCCAGCAGGGAGGGACTAGCAGGGGAGCCCCAGTACTTC. Protein: CASREGLAGEPQYF.

As regards this clonotype: A much larger clonotype is one base distant, so this may be a read error. V is TRBV3-1 and J is TRBJ2-3; D is perhaps TRBD1 or TRBD2 (5 bases each). The V gene lost 5 bases and the J gene lost 7 bases, with 22 bases spanning the gap. This CDR3 contains 16 residues. Per the germline V gene, CDR1 is LGHDT and CDR2 is YNNKEL (reference sequence). The CDR3 here is CASSEGRDPPSHTQYF. The CDR3 coding sequence is TGTGCCAGCAGCGAGGGCCGGGACCCACCAAGTCATACGCAGTATTTT.

This chain uses TRBV19 with TRBJ1-5; D not resolved. Germline V gene sequence: CDR1 LNHDA, CDR2 SQIVND (reference sequence). Trimming removed 1 base at V and 5 bases at J, with 12 bases between. The length of the CDR3 is 15 residues. The CDR3 here is CASSIGTEPYQPQHF. The CDR3 DNA follows: TGTGCCAGTAGTATAGGGACGGAACCCTATCAGCCCCAGCATTTT.

The chain uses TRBV28 and TRBJ1-1; 7 bases match TRBD1. Germline V lookup: CDR1 MDHEN, CDR2 SYDVKM. CDR3 length: 16 amino acids. With V trimmed by 2 bases and J by 0 bases, 6 bases remained unmatched. The CDR3 DNA sequence: TGTGCCAGCAGTTTACTTTGGACAGGCGTGAACACTGAAGCTTTCTTT. Translated: CASSLLWTGVNTEAFF.

This chain uses TRBV4-3 with TRBJ2-3; 11 nucleotides agree with TRBD2. Trimming at V came to 0 bases and at J to 3 bases, leaving 2 bases not matched to a gene. The CDR3 consists of 16 residues. Looked up from germline, CDR1 is LGHNA and CDR2 is YSLEER. The chain's CDR3 is CASSQEWTSGTDTQYF. In nucleotides, the CDR3 is TGCGCCAGCAGCCAAGAATGGACTAGCGGGACAGATACGCAGTATTTT.

This chain connects TRBV13 to TRBJ2-3, with 7 nucleotides matching TRBD1. V dropped 4 bases and J dropped 4; count of bases not matched to a gene: 11. Germline values: CDR1 PRHDT, CDR2 FYEKMQ (reference sequence). CDR3 size: 16 residues. CDR3 residues: CASSSGGRGISDTQYF. In nucleotides, the CDR3 is TGTGCCAGCAGCTCTGGCGGCAGGGGGATTTCAGATACGCAGTATTTT.

This clonotype occurred a few times. This chain links TRBV20-1 with TRBJ1-2, with D possibly matching TRBD1 (6 bases). This CDR3 is 14 amino acids long. Deletions cut 5 bases from V and 0 bases from J, with 13 bases between. The germline V gene encodes CDR1 DFQATT and CDR2 SNEGSKA (reference sequence). CDR3 protein: CSADTGSPNYGYTF. The CDR3, as DNA: TGCAGTGCTGATACAGGGTCCCCTAACTATGGCTACACCTTC.

The table lists this clonotype with many counts. A much larger clone is a single base away; this may be a read error. The chain carries TRBV7-6 and TRBJ2-1, with D possibly being TRBD1 or TRBD2 (5 bases each). The J call is doubtful: the DNA matches TRBJ2-7 better. CDR3 length: 15 residues. The V gene's germline CDR1 is SGHVS and CDR2 FNYEAQ. DNA of the CDR3: TGTGCCAGCAGCCGATCCGGGACCCGGTACAATGAGCAGTACTTC. The encoded protein is CASSRSGTRYNEQYF.

The sample holds many counts of this clonotype. The chain is built from TRBV18 and TRBJ2-6; D is uncertain. Trimming removed 3 bases from V and 2 bases from J, with 5 bases in between. The germline V gene encodes CDR1 KGHSH and CDR2 LQKENI. The length of the CDR3 is 14 residues. CDR3 residues: CASSPETGANVLTF. The CDR3 bases are TGTGCCAGCTCACCCGAGACTGGGGCCAACGTCCTGACTTTC.

The V call is TRBV7-2, the J call TRBJ2-1; D perhaps matches TRBD1 (5 bases). The V end was cut by 0 bases, the J end by 10 bases, with 19 bases between. Germline lookup yields CDR1 SGHTA and CDR2 FQGNSA. This CDR3 contains 16 residues. Here the CDR3 DNA reads TGTGCCAGCAGCTTAGCTGGGGCGGCAGGGAAAAGCGAGCAGTTCTTC. It encodes CASSLAGAAGKSEQFF. The variable domain in full, completed from reference TRBV7-2 and TRBJ2-1, reads GAGVSQSPSNKVTEKGKDVELRCDPISGHTALYWYRQSLGQGLEFLIYFQGNSAPDKSGLPSDRFSAERTGGSVSTLTIQRTQQEDSAVYLCASSLAGAAGKSEQFFGPGTRLTVL.